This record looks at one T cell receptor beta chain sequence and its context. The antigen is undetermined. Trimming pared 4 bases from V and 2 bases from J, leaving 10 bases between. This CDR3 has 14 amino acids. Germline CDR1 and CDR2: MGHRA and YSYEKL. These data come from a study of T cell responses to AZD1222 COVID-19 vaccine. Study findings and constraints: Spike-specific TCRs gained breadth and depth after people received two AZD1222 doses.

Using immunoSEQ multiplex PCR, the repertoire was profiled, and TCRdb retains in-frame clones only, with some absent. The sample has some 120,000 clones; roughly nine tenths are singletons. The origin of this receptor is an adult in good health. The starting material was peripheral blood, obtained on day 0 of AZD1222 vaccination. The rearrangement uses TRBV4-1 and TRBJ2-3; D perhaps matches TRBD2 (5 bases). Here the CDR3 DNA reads TGCGCCAGCAGCCGCGGCGGGTACACAGATACGCAGTATTTT. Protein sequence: CASSRGGYTDTQYF.